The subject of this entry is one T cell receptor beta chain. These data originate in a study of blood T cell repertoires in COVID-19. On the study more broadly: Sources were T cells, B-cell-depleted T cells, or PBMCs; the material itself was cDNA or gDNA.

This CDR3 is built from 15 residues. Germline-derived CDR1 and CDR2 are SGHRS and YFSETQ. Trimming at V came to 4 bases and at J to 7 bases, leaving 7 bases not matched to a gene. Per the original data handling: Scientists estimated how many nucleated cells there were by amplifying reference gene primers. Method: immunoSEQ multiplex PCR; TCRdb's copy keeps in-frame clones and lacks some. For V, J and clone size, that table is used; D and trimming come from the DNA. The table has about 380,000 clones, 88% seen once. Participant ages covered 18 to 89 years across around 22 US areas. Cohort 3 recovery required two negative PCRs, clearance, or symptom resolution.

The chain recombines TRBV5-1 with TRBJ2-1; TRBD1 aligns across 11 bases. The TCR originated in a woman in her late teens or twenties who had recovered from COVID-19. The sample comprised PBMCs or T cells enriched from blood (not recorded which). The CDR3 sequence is CASSVGQGAYNEQFF. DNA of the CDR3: TGCGCCAGCAGCGTTGGACAGGGGGCGTATAATGAGCAGTTCTTC. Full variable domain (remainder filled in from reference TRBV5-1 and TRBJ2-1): KAGVTQTPRYLIKTRGQQVTLSCSPISGHRSVSWYQQTPGQGLQFLFEYFSETQRNKGNFPGRFSGRQFSNSRSEMNVSTLELGDSALYLCASSVGQGAYNEQFFGPGTRLTVL.